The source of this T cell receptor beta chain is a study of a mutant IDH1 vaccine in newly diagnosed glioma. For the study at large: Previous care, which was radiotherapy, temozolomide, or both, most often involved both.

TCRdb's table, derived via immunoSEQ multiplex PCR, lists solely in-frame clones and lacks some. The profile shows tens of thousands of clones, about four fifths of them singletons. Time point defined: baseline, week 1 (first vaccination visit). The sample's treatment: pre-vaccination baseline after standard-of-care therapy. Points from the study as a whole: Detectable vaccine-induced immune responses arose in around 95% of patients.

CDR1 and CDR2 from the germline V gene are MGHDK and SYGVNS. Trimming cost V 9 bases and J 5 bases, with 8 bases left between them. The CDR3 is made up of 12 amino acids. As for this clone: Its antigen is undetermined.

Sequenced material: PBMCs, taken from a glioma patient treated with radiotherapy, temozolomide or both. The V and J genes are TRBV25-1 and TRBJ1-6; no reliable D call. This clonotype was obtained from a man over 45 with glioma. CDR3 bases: TGTGCCAGTCGAGGCGATAATTCACCCCTCCACTTT. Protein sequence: CASRGDNSPLHF.